This T cell receptor (beta chain) was identified in a study of PD-L1 blockade in urothelial cancer. About the study: Patients went on atezolizumab in 2014, receiving 1,200 mg intravenously every 3 weeks.

Synthetic TCR analog templates were spiked into all PCRs individually. The protocol was immunoSEQ multiplex PCR, while the TCRdb copy is restricted to in-frame clones and leaves out a portion. Of 49,000 or so clones in the sample, 85% to 90% are singletons; the top ten hold roughly 22%. Time point here: pretreatment peripheral blood. Trimming took 2 bases from V and 5 from J, leaving 13 bases between them. From germline, CDR1 is SGHNT and CDR2 YYREEE (reference sequence). The CDR3 runs 14 residues. This clone has more than one count but fewer than ten. Sequenced here: PBMCs, sampled around atezolizumab (anti-PD-L1) treatment. This chain joins TRBV5-4 and TRBJ1-2, with D possibly being TRBD1 (5 bases). The TCR comes from a man aged 60 to 69 with urothelial cancer. This CDR3 reads CASSLQDPGYGYTF. The DNA of the CDR3 is TGTGCCAGCAGCTTACAGGACCCCGGATATGGCTACACCTTC.